One TCR beta chain is described in this entry. This specimen belongs to a study of T cell responses to AZD1222 COVID-19 vaccine. Produced via immunoSEQ multiplex PCR; TCRdb's table is partial and in-frame only. Seen here are 90,000 to 150,000 clones, around 83% observed once, and the top ten hold 3%. The CDR3 spans 15 residues. The V end lost 0 bases, the J end lost 4 bases, and 7 bases lay between the germline ends. Germline CDR1 and CDR2: PRHDT and FYEKMQ (reference sequence). The receptor comes from an adult who received the AZD1222 COVID-19 vaccine. Sample: peripheral blood, taken 28 days after the second AZD1222 dose. The gene calls are TRBV13 and TRBJ2-6; tentatively, D is TRBD2 (5 bases). This chain's CDR3 is CASSLGRAGANVLTF. In DNA, the CDR3 is TGTGCCAGCAGCTTAGGGCGGGCCGGGGCCAACGTCCTGACTTTC.